This TCR beta chain was retrieved from a study of graft-versus-host responses after intestinal transplantation. Background on the study: Isolated intestinal, liver-intestinal, or multivisceral transplants were what recipients had. Every one of the recipients received anti-thymocyte globulin induction and afterwards took tacrolimus and steroids for 3 to 4 years. Study conclusions and caveats: Patients who carried graft-donor T cell macrochimerism also had high graft-versus-host to host-versus-graft clonal ratios in their allografts.

Points on this clone: Its antigen is as yet unknown.

Here immunoSEQ multiplex PCR was the method, and the copy in TCRdb shows in-frame clones only, minus some. The sample lists about 110,000 clones, more than 80% occurring once. Germline V gives CDR1 SGHAT, CDR2 FQNNGV. V lost 6 bases and J 0 bases, leaving 9 bases between the germline ends. The CDR3 is made up of 14 amino acids. The TCR was taken from a human donor who was the organ donor for an intestinal transplant. Material: unstimulated CD4+ T cells sorted from spleen or lymph node cells, obtained before transplant. J is TRBJ2-1 and V is TRBV11-2, with D hard to call. The CDR3 here is CASSISGSYNEQFF. The CDR3 DNA reads as TGTGCCAGCAGTATTTCGGGCTCCTACAATGAGCAGTTCTTC. Combining the CDR3 with reference TRBV11-2 and TRBJ2-1 gives the whole variable domain EAGVAQSPRYKIIEKRQSVAFWCNPISGHATLYWYQQILGQGPKLLIQFQNNGVVDDSQLPKDRFSAERLKGVDSTLKIQPAKLEDSAVYLCASSISGSYNEQFFGPGTRLTVL.